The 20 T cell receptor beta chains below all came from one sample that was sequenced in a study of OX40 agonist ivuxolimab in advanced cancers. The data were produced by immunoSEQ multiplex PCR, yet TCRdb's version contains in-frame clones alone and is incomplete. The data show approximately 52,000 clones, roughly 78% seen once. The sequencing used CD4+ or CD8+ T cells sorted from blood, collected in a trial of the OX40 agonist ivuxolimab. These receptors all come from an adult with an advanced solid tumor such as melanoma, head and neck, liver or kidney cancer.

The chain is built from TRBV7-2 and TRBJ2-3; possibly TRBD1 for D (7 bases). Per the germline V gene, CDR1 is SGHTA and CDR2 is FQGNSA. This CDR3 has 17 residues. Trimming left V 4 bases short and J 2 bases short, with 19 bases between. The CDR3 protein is CASSSRGRRVSTDTQYF. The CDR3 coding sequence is TGTGCCAGCAGCTCCAGGGGGAGGAGGGTCTCCACAGATACGCAGTATTTT.

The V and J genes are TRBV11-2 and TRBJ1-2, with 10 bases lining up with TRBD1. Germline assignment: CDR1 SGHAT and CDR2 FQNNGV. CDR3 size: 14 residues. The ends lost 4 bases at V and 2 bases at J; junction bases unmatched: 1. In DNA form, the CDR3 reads TGTGCCAGCAGCTGGACAGGGGGGAACTATGGCTACACCTTC. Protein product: CASSWTGGNYGYTF.

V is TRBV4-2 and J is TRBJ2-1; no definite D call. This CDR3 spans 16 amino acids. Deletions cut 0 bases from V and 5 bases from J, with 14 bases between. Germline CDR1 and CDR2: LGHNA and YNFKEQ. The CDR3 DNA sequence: TGTGCCAGCAGCCAAGATGCCCGTCGGGTTAACAATGAGCAGTTCTTC. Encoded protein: CASSQDARRVNNEQFF.

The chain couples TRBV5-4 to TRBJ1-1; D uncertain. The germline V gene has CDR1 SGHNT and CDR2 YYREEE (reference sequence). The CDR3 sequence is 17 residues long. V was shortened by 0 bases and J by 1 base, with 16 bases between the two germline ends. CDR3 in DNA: TGTGCCAGCAGCTTGGATTATACCTGGTCGGGGAACACTGAAGCTTTCTTT. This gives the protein CASSLDYTWSGNTEAFF.

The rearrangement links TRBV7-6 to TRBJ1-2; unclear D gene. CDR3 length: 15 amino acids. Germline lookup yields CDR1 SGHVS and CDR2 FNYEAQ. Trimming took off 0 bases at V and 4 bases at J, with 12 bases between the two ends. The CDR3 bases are TGTGCCAGCAGCTTAGCGGCAGGAGAGTTCTATGGCTACACCTTC. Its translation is CASSLAAGEFYGYTF.

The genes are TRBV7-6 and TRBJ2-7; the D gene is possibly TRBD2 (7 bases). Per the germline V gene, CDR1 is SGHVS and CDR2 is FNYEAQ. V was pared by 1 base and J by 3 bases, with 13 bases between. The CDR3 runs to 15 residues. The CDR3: CASSLVGGANYEQYF. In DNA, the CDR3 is TGTGCCAGCAGCTTAGTGGGGGGGGCCAACTACGAGCAGTACTTC.

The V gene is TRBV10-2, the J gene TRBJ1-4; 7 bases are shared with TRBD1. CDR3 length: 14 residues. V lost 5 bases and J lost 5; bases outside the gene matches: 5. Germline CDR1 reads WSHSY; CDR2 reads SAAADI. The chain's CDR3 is CASSNQGGNEKLFF. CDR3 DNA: TGCGCCAGCAGTAACCAGGGGGGAAATGAAAAACTGTTTTTT.

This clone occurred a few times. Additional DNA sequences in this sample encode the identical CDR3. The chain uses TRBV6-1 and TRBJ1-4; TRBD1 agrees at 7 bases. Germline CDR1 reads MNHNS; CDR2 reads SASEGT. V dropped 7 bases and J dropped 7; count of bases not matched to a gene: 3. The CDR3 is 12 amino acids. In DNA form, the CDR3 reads TGTGCCAGCAAGGGGGCGGGTGAAAAACTGTTTTTT. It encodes CASKGAGEKLFF.

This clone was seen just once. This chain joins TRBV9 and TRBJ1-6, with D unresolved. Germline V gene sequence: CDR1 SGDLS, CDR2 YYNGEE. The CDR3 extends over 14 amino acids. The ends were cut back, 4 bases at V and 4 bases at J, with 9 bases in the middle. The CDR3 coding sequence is TGTGCCAGCAGCCGAGCAATATATAATTCACCCCTCCACTTT. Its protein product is CASSRAIYNSPLHF.

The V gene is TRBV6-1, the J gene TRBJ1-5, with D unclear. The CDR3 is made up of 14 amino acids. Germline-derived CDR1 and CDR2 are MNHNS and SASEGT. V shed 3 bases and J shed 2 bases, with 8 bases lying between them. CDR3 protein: CASSELPGNQPQHF. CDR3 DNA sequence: TGTGCCAGCAGTGAGTTACCCGGCAATCAGCCCCAGCATTTT.

The CDR3 region has the DNA TGTGCCAGCAAGTTCGGGAGAGAGGACTATGGCTACACCTTC. This encodes CASKFGREDYGYTF. The chain has TRBV5-4 and TRBJ1-2; D remains ambiguous. The CDR3 is 14 amino acids. Trimming stripped 6 bases from V and 3 bases from J, with 15 bases between. CDR1 is SGHNT and CDR2 is YYREEE in the germline V gene (reference sequence).

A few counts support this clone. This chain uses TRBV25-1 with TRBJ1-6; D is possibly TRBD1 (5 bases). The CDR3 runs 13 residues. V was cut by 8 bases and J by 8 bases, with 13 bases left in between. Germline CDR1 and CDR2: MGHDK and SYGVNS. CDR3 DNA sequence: TGTGCCAGCCGACGCGGGGGGGATTCACCCCTCCACTTT. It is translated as CASRRGGDSPLHF.

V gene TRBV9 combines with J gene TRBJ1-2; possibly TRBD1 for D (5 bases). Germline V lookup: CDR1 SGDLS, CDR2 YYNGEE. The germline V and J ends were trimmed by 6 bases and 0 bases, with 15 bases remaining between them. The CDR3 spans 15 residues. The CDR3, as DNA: TGTGCCAGCACCGCGGGGCGCAGAACTAACTATGGCTACACCTTC. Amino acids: CASTAGRRTNYGYTF.

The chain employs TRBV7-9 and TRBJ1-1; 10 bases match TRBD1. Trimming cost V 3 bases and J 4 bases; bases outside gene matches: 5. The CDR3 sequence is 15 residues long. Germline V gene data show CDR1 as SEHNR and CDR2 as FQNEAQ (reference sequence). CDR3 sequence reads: CASSLGDRGFTEAFF. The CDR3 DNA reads TGTGCCAGCAGCTTGGGGGACAGGGGATTCACTGAAGCTTTCTTT.

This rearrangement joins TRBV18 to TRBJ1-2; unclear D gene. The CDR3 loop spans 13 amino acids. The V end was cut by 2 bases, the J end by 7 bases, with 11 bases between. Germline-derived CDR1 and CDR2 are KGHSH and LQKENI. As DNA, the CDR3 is TGTGCCAGCTCACCAGATACAACATCTGGCTACACCTTC. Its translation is CASSPDTTSGYTF.

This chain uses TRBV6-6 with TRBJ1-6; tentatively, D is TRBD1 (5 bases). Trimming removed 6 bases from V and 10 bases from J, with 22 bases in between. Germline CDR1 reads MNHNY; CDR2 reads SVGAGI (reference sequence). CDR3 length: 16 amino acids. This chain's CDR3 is CASSRQPGPLGSPLHF. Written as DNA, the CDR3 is TGTGCCAGCAGCCGACAACCGGGACCGCTCGGGTCACCCCTCCACTTT.

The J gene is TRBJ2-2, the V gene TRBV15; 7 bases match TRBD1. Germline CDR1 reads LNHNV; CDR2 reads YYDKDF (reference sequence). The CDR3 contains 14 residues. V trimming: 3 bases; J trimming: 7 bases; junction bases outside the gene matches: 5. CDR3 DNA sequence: TGTGCCACCAGCAGCGACAGGGTTGGCGGGGAGCTGTTTTTT. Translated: CATSSDRVGGELFF.

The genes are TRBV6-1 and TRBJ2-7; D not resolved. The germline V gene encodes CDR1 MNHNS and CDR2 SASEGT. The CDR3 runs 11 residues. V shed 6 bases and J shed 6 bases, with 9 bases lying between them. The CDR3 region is CASRVGREQYF. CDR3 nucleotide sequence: TGTGCCAGCAGGGTCGGCCGCGAGCAGTACTTC.

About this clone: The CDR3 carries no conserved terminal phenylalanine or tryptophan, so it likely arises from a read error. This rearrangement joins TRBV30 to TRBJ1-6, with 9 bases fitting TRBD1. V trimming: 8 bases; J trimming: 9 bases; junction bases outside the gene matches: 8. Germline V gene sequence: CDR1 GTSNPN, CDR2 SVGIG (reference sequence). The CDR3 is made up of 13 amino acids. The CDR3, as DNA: TGTGCCCACGCAGGGACAGGGTCTTCACCCCTCCACCTT. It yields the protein CAHAGTGSSPLHL.

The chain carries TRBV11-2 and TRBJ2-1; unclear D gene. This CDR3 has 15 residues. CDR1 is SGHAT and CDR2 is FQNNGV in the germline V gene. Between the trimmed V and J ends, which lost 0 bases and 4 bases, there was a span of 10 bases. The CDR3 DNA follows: TGTGCCAGCAGCTTAGATACGACACCTTACAATGAGCAGTTCTTC. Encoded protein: CASSLDTTPYNEQFF.